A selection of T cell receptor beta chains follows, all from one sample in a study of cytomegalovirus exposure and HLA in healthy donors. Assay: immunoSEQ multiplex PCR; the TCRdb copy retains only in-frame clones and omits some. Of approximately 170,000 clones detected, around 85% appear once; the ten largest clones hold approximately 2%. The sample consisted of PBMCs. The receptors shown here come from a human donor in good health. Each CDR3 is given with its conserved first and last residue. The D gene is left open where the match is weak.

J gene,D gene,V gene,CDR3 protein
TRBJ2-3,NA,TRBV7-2,CASSFGRSTDTQYF
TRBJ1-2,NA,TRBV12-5,CASGSSYGYTF
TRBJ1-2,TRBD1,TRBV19,CASSFTGTVSGYTF
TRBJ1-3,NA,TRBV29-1,CSVRDNGNTIYF
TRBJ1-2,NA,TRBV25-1,CASSESPLYGYTF
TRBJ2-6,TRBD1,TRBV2,CARGGQGSLGANVLTF
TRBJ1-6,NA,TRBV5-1,CASSLADTNSPLHF
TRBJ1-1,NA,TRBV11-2,CASIRPGNTEAFF
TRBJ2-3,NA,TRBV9,CASSGIGDTQYF
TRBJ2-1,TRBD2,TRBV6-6,CASRKGLAVYEQFF
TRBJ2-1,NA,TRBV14,CASSQRRTEQFF
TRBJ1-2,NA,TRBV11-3,CASSLVASRDDYGYTF
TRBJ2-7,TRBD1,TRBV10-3,CAISESGQGAGEQYF
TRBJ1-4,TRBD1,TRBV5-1,CASSLPGQGEKLFF